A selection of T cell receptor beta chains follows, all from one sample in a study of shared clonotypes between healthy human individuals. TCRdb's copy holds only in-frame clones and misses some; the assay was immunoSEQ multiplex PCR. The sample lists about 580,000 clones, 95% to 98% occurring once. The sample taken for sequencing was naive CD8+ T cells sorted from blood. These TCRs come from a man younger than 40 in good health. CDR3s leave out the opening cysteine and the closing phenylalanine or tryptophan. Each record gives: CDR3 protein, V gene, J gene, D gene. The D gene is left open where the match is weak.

CDR3aa: ASSPRQESSYNEQF
v_gene: TRBV14
j_gene: TRBJ2-1
d_gene: .

CDR3aa: ASSFAGPTEAF
v_gene: TRBV27
j_gene: TRBJ1-1
d_gene: .

CDR3aa: ASSVGTDLLEQF
v_gene: TRBV19
j_gene: TRBJ2-1
d_gene: .

CDR3aa: ASRGLGTYEQY
v_gene: TRBV27
j_gene: TRBJ2-7
d_gene: TRBD2

CDR3aa: ASSLRDFLFYEQY
v_gene: TRBV14
j_gene: TRBJ2-7
d_gene: .

CDR3aa: ASRETNYGYT
v_gene: TRBV27
j_gene: TRBJ1-2
d_gene: .

CDR3aa: ASSFSGTEAALRNQPQH
v_gene: TRBV7-9
j_gene: TRBJ1-5
d_gene: .

CDR3aa: ASSLGIAYEQY
v_gene: TRBV11-2
j_gene: TRBJ2-7
d_gene: .

CDR3aa: ASSFQTFTGEPSVAG
v_gene: TRBV7-3
j_gene: TRBJ1-4
d_gene: TRBD1

CDR3aa: ASSSFGWRSYSYNEQF
v_gene: TRBV7-8
j_gene: TRBJ2-1
d_gene: .

CDR3aa: ASSLAGEGWTEAF
v_gene: TRBV28
j_gene: TRBJ1-1
d_gene: .

CDR3aa: ASSSPLDGGPSYEQY
v_gene: TRBV7-2
j_gene: TRBJ2-7
d_gene: .

CDR3aa: ASSEIGQGLGYT
v_gene: TRBV9
j_gene: TRBJ1-2
d_gene: TRBD1

CDR3aa: ASSFLGERDSYEQY
v_gene: TRBV7-9
j_gene: TRBJ2-7
d_gene: .

CDR3aa: ASSQPPWDKDTQY
v_gene: TRBV5-4
j_gene: TRBJ2-3
d_gene: .

CDR3aa: ASSYLGQGASGELF
v_gene: TRBV6-5
j_gene: TRBJ2-2
d_gene: TRBD1

CDR3aa: ASSPLSDPGYNEQF
v_gene: TRBV27
j_gene: TRBJ2-1
d_gene: .

CDR3aa: ASSLGAGKYEQY
v_gene: TRBV7-2
j_gene: TRBJ2-7
d_gene: TRBD2

CDR3aa: SVDLYTGELF
v_gene: TRBV29-1
j_gene: TRBJ2-2
d_gene: .

CDR3aa: ASSLQGNNEQF
v_gene: TRBV5-4
j_gene: TRBJ2-1
d_gene: .

CDR3aa: ASSYSFDSYEQY
v_gene: TRBV6-5
j_gene: TRBJ2-7
d_gene: .

CDR3aa: SVVTGHSNQPQH
v_gene: TRBV29-1
j_gene: TRBJ1-5
d_gene: TRBD1

CDR3aa: ASSSEGSGANVLT
v_gene: TRBV5-6
j_gene: TRBJ2-6
d_gene: .

CDR3aa: ASSLRWEYEQY
v_gene: TRBV7-8
j_gene: TRBJ2-7
d_gene: .

CDR3aa: ASSNYRGGGYEQY
v_gene: TRBV6-1
j_gene: TRBJ2-7
d_gene: .

CDR3aa: SVEVVGTGAYEQY
v_gene: TRBV29-1
j_gene: TRBJ2-7
d_gene: TRBD1

CDR3aa: ASSLGTGVNGYT
v_gene: TRBV5-4
j_gene: TRBJ1-2
d_gene: TRBD1

CDR3aa: ASSFMYGEQF
v_gene: TRBV7-9
j_gene: TRBJ2-1
d_gene: .

CDR3aa: ASSPGQGSGANVLT
v_gene: TRBV7-9
j_gene: TRBJ2-6
d_gene: TRBD1

CDR3aa: ASSPLQGSTYEQY
v_gene: TRBV27
j_gene: TRBJ2-7
d_gene: TRBD1

CDR3aa: ASSPRLAGATYNEQF
v_gene: TRBV9
j_gene: TRBJ2-1
d_gene: TRBD2

CDR3aa: ASSSGTNEQF
v_gene: TRBV7-6
j_gene: TRBJ2-1
d_gene: TRBD2

CDR3aa: ASSLMGGRGSDTGELF
v_gene: TRBV5-4
j_gene: TRBJ2-2
d_gene: TRBD2

CDR3aa: ASSFDMNNQPQH
v_gene: TRBV7-2
j_gene: TRBJ1-5
d_gene: .

CDR3aa: ASSEFTREGTDTQY
v_gene: TRBV10-1
j_gene: TRBJ2-3
d_gene: TRBD2

CDR3aa: AIRASGASYEQY
v_gene: TRBV10-3
j_gene: TRBJ2-7
d_gene: .

CDR3aa: ASSLLLAGNEQF
v_gene: TRBV27
j_gene: TRBJ2-1
d_gene: TRBD2

CDR3aa: ASSRGTGEY
v_gene: TRBV27
j_gene: TRBJ2-7
d_gene: TRBD1

CDR3aa: AISEADPAGGSYEQY
v_gene: TRBV10-3
j_gene: TRBJ2-7
d_gene: TRBD1

CDR3aa: ASSLARDSLNTEAF
v_gene: TRBV7-8
j_gene: TRBJ1-1
d_gene: TRBD1

CDR3aa: ASRDSTGTYEQY
v_gene: TRBV6-1
j_gene: TRBJ2-7
d_gene: .

CDR3aa: ASSLGTGGREQY
v_gene: TRBV11-2
j_gene: TRBJ2-7
d_gene: TRBD1

CDR3aa: ASSLSPTAEQY
v_gene: TRBV7-8
j_gene: TRBJ2-7
d_gene: .

CDR3aa: ASSHADRGHREQY
v_gene: TRBV7-9
j_gene: TRBJ2-7
d_gene: TRBD1

CDR3aa: ASSLQGMNTEAF
v_gene: TRBV6-5
j_gene: TRBJ1-1
d_gene: TRBD1

CDR3aa: ASSPQRETQY
v_gene: TRBV7-9
j_gene: TRBJ2-5
d_gene: .

CDR3aa: ASNPSGRLSYNEQF
v_gene: TRBV6-6
j_gene: TRBJ2-1
d_gene: TRBD2

CDR3aa: ASSPRGGWSYGYT
v_gene: TRBV6-5
j_gene: TRBJ1-2
d_gene: TRBD1

CDR3aa: ASSSLGQQYEQY
v_gene: TRBV27
j_gene: TRBJ2-7
d_gene: TRBD1

CDR3aa: ASSLFETETRF
v_gene: TRBV5-1
j_gene: TRBJ2-1
d_gene: .

CDR3aa: ASSPGSGKVDEQY
v_gene: TRBV7-9
j_gene: TRBJ2-7
d_gene: TRBD2

CDR3aa: ASSTSRSEAF
v_gene: TRBV13
j_gene: TRBJ1-1
d_gene: .

CDR3aa: ASSVSGSGANVLT
v_gene: TRBV9
j_gene: TRBJ2-6
d_gene: .

CDR3aa: ASSSPGAGADPLEKLF
v_gene: TRBV7-8
j_gene: TRBJ1-4
d_gene: .

CDR3aa: ASSVVPGLAVNTGELF
v_gene: TRBV9
j_gene: TRBJ2-2
d_gene: TRBD2

CDR3aa: ASSTGTSVIQY
v_gene: TRBV9
j_gene: TRBJ2-4
d_gene: TRBD2

CDR3aa: ASSWLHSGANVLT
v_gene: TRBV7-9
j_gene: TRBJ2-6
d_gene: .